This T cell receptor beta chain appears in the sequencing data of a study of Ad26.COV2.S vaccination and SARS-CoV-2 variants. Looking at the study overall: Participants got Ad26.COV2.S intramuscularly, once or twice 56 days apart.

In regard to this clone: Its antigen is not known.

Treatment in this sample: 19 received Ad26.COV2.S at low or high dose, single or two shots; about 5 received placebo; per-sample allocation not given. Sampling was performed 63 days after the first vaccine or placebo injection. Study-level points and caveats: Placebo recipients showed lower spike-specific TCR breadth than vaccinees.

Trimming took off 2 bases at V and 8 bases at J, with 15 bases between the two ends. The length of the CDR3 is 14 residues. CDR1 LGHDT and CDR2 YNNKEL come from the germline V gene (reference sequence). TCRdb's copy holds only in-frame clones and misses some; the assay was immunoSEQ multiplex PCR. The sample carries roughly 350,000 clones, 80% to 90% recorded once. This chain connects TRBV3-1 (or the pseudogene TRBV3-2) to TRBJ1-2; D remains ambiguous. The sequence was obtained from a person aged 18-65 years who received the Ad26.COV2.S COVID-19 vaccine or a placebo. This sample comprised peripheral blood, obtained in a trial of Ad26.COV2.S vaccine versus placebo. The CDR3 here is CASSQFEGAWGYTF. The CDR3 coding sequence is TGTGCCAGCAGCCAATTTGAGGGCGCTTGGGGCTACACCTTC.